This TCR beta chain was sequenced in a study of blood T cells in healthy people across ages. Study outcomes and limitations: Conclusively comparing naive with antigen-experienced cells was impossible with unsorted PBMCs. Both naive CD4+ cell counts and diversity were greater in long-lived donors than in aged donors.

Turning to this clonotype: Its antigen is unknown.

Then a second PCR, running about 6 to 11 cycles, was carried out with a sample-barcoded 5' primer and a J-beta primer mix. Unique molecular identifiers of 12 random nucleotides labeled each cDNA. TCRdb used MiXCR to reprocess the 5' RACE reads, holding one entry per CDR3 protein. The sample includes 550,000 to 600,000 distinct CDR3 sequences, roughly a quarter of them seen just once. Trimming removed 2 bases from V and 3 bases from J, with 10 bases in between. Per germline, CDR1 LGHNA and CDR2 YSLEER. The CDR3 consists of 14 residues. A minimum of 6 million PBMCs was isolated per sample. The chain couples TRBV4-3 to TRBJ1-2; D possibly corresponds to TRBD1 (6 bases). Sample: blood. The TCR was taken from a woman in her sixties or seventies in good health. The CDR3 DNA follows: TGCGCCAGCAGCCAAAACAGGGCTGACTATGGCTACACCTTC. Encoded protein: CASSQNRADYGYTF.